This T cell receptor (beta chain) appears in the sequencing data of a study of blood T cell repertoires in COVID-19. Study at large: The United States, Italy and Spain were the sources of the acute and convalescent COVID-19 samples. Nucleic acid was either cDNA or gDNA, and it came from T cells, B-cell-depleted T cells, or PBMCs.

For this clone: A read error may account for a junction end that differs from germline.

Produced via immunoSEQ multiplex PCR; TCRdb's table is partial and in-frame only. This table holds around 370,000 clones, roughly 89% found once. Germline assignment: CDR1 SSHAT and CDR2 FNYEAQ (reference sequence). The CDR3 extends over 16 amino acids. The source material was peripheral blood. This rearrangement joins TRBV7-7 to TRBJ2-1, with D maybe TRBD2 (6 bases). The clonotype comes from a man between 18 and 35 years old with active or convalescent COVID-19. The CDR3 sequence is CASSPQAGTYVGEQFF. DNA for the CDR3: TGTGCTAGCAGCCCCCAGGCGGGGACGTACGTGGGTGAGCAGTTCTTC.